Presented here are 2 T cell receptor beta chains from one specimen sequenced in a study of cytomegalovirus exposure and HLA in healthy donors. The primer mix had 60 Vbeta and 13 Jbeta primers. This table comes from immunoSEQ multiplex PCR, and its TCRdb copy is limited to in-frame clones, with some not included. The table has fewer than 150,000 clones, roughly three quarters seen once. The sequenced sample consisted of PBMCs. The receptors shown here come from a male donor in good health and CMV-seronegative.

The chain has TRBV28 and TRBJ1-2; D is perhaps TRBD1 (6 bases). V was trimmed by 3 bases and J by 4 bases, leaving 12 bases between them. Germline CDR1 MDHEN, CDR2 SYDVKM. The CDR3 is 14 amino acids. CDR3 coding DNA: TGTGCCAGCAGTTTCCAGGGGCGCGTCTATGGCTACACCTTC. Amino acids: CASSFQGRVYGYTF.

The chain combines TRBV7-2 with TRBJ2-1; a weak D match, TRBD1 (5 bases). Germline V CDR1 and CDR2: SGHTA, FQGNSA. V lost 1 base, J lost 2 bases, and 9 bases lay in between. The CDR3 covers 15 residues. The CDR3 protein is CASSLGGSTYNEQFF. CDR3 in DNA: TGTGCCAGCAGCTTAGGGGGCAGTACCTACAATGAGCAGTTCTTC.